This T cell receptor beta chain was sequenced for a study of low-dose radiotherapy and immunotherapy resistance in tumors (dated by TCRdb to between 2021 and 2023). About the study as a whole: In Cohort 1, 0.5 Gy per fraction was delivered every 2 weeks, and a total PTV dose of 6.5 Gy was prescribed. Starting on cycle 1 day 1, patients took 300 mg of aspirin by mouth once a day for four cycles. For Cohort 2, the dose was 1 Gy per fraction given every two weeks, adding up to 13 Gy in total across 26 weeks. No randomization into treatment groups was done for the people taking part in the trial. Cyclophosphamide 200 mg/m2 was given intravenously every two weeks, one day before each radiation and immunotherapy administration. Patients were given nivolumab as a 240 mg flat dose every two weeks and ipilimumab at 1 mg/kg every six weeks, with both drugs delivered intravenously. The translational analysis covered eight patients: three from the first dose cohort and the first five from the second dose cohort.

The CDR3 measures 12 amino acids from cysteine to phenylalanine. Here the CDR3 DNA is all that survives: 36 bases in frame from base 1. V sheds 3 bases and J sheds 15 bases, leaving 15 bases between their ends. The germline V gene supplies CDR1 SGHAT and CDR2 FQNNGV. Read against the paper, the sample's time point label means: after trial treatment. The treatment or condition label on this specimen signifies: LDRT plus nivolumab, ipilimumab, low-dose cyclophosphamide and aspirin (RACIN trial). Donors were enrolled in RACIN, a single-arm phase I dose-escalation trial combining nivolumab, ipilimumab, aspirin, low-dose cyclophosphamide and low-dose radiotherapy. Eligible patients had advanced, TIL-negative solid tumors. TCRdb names Illumina HiSeq 2500 as the instrument used. First-strand cDNA was synthesized using Superscript III and a set of TRAV- and TRBV-specific primers, so that both TCRalpha and TCRbeta chains were covered. TCRs were amplified with Phusion for about 21 PCR cycles, with a constant-region primer paired with the adapter attached to the V primers. Isolated mRNA was amplified with the MessageAmp II aRNA Amplification Kit, using a roughly 15-hour in vitro transcription at 37°C. The Dynabeads mRNA DIRECT Purification Kit was used to isolate the mRNA for TCR sequencing. Indexed Illumina adapters were added in a second Phusion PCR of 25 cycles, after which AMPure XP beads were used to purify the products. The published analysis was carried out like this. Custom Perl scripts pooled TCR sequences encoding the same protein, removed out-of-frame sequences and computed each clonotype's abundance. Any TCR sequence supported by only a single read was excluded from analysis. The metrics used to describe the repertoires included Shannon entropy, Gini index, clonality, richness, and the frequency of TCRs shared between repertoires. The public sequencing data were trimmed at Q25 with fastp and processed into clonotypes with MiXCR by TCRdb, which kept only in-frame beta chains. A single entry per CDR3 protein holds the most common genes and DNA from its merged rows. TCRdb assigned the V and J calls; the authors' analysis was not used. Counted in this sample were about 60,000 distinct CDR3 sequences; around 23% of them appeared once. The ten largest clones capture 6.7% of the sample.

This clonotype was seen a handful of times. Its antigen remains undetermined. Base qualities were left out, and no much larger clone turns up one base away. The TCR comes from a male donor with prostate cancer. The sequence links TRBV11-2 to TRBJ2-1; the D call could be TRBD1 or TRBD2, with each sharing 5 bases. The specimen comprised PBMCs, sampled after low-dose radiotherapy plus immunotherapy. In nucleotides, the sequence is TGTGCCAGCAGCTTGGGGACCCGTTTGCGGTTCTTC. Translated, this gives CASSLGTRLRFF.